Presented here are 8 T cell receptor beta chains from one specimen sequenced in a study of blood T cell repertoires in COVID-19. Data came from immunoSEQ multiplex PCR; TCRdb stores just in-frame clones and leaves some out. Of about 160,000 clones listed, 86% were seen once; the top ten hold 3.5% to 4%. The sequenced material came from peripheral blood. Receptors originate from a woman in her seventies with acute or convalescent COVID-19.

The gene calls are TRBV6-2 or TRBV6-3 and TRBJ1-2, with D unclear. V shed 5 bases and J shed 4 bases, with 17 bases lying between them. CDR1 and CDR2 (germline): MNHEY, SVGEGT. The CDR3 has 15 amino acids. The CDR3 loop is CASSPAGAGRYGYTF. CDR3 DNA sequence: TGTGCCAGCAGTCCCGCGGGTGCGGGCCGCTATGGCTACACCTTC.

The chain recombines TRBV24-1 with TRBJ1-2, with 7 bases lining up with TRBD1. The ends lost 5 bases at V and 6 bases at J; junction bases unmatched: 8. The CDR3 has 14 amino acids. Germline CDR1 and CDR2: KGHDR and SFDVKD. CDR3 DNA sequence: TGTGCCACCAGTGCTGGACAGGCGAGGCATGGCTACACCTTC. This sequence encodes CATSAGQARHGYTF.

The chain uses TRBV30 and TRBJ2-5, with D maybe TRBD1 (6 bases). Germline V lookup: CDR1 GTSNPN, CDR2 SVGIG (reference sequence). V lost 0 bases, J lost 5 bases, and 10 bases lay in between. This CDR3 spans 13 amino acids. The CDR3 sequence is CAWSVTGLETQYF. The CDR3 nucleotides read TGTGCCTGGAGTGTAACAGGGCTGGAGACCCAGTACTTC.

The CDR3 nucleotides read TGTGCCAGCAGCCCAAACCCCCGACTAGCAAAGAATGAGCAGTTCTTC. It yields the protein CASSPNPRLAKNEQFF. The chain has TRBV7-3 and TRBJ2-1; TRBD2 matches 7 bases. Per the germline V gene, CDR1 is SGHTA and CDR2 is FQGTGA. V shed 5 bases and J 7 bases; nucleotides not matched to a gene: 14. This CDR3 is built from 16 residues.

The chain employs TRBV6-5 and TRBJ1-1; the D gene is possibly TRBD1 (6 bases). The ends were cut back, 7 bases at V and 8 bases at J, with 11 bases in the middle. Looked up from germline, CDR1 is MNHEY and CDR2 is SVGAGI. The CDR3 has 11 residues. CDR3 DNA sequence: TGTGCCAGCAAAAGAACAGGGGAAGCTTTCTTT. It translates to CASKRTGEAFF.

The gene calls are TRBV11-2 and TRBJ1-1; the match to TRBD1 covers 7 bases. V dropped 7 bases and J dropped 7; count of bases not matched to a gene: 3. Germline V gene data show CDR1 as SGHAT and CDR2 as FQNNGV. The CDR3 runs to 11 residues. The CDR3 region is CASTRDSEAFF. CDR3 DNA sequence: TGTGCCAGCACCCGGGACAGTGAAGCTTTCTTT.

The CDR3 here is CASSLMGVGLYGYTF. CDR3 DNA sequence: TGTGCCAGCAGCTTAATGGGTGTGGGGCTCTATGGCTACACCTTC. The V gene is TRBV7-2, the J gene TRBJ1-2; possibly TRBD1 for D (5 bases). Looked up from germline, CDR1 is SGHTA and CDR2 is FQGNSA. Trimming removed 2 bases from V and 4 bases from J, with 14 bases in between. CDR3 length: 15 amino acids.

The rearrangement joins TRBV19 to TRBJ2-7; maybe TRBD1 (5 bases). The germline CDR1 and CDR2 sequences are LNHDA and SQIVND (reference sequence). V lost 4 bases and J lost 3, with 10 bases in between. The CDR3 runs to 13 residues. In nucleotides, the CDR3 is TGTGCCAGTAGTACCCAGGACATCTACGAGCAGTACTTC. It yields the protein CASSTQDIYEQYF.